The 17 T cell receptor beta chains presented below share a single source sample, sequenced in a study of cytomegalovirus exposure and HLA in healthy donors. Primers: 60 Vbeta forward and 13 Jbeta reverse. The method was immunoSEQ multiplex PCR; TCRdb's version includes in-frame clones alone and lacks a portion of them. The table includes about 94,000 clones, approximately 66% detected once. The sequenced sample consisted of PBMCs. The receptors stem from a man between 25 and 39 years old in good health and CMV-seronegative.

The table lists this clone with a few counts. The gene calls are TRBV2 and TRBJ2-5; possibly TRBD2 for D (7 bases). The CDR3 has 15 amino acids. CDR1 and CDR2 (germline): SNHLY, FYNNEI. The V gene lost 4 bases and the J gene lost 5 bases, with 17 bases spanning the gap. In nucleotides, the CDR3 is TGTGCCAGCAGTGGAGTTAGGGGGGGCGGCGAGACCCAGTACTTC. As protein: CASSGVRGGGETQYF. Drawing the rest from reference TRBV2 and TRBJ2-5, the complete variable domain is EPEVTQTPSHQVTQMGQEVILRCVPISNHLYFYWYRQILGQKVEFLVSFYNNEISEKSEIFDDQFSVERPDGSNFTLKIRSTKLEDSAMYFCASSGVRGGGETQYFGPGTRLLVL.

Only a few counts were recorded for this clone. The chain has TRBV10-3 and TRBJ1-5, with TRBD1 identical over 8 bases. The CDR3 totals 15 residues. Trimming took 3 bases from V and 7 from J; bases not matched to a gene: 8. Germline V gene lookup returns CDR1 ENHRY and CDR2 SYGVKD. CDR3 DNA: TGTGCCATCAGTGATGGGCAGGGGGCGAGACAGCCCCAGCATTTT. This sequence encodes CAISDGQGARQPQHF.

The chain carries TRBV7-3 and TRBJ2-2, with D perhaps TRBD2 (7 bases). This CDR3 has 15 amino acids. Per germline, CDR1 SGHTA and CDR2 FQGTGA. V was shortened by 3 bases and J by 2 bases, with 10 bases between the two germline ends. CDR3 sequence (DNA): TGTGCCAGCAGCTTGGGGGGGCTAAACACCGGGGAGCTGTTTTTT. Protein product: CASSLGGLNTGELFF.

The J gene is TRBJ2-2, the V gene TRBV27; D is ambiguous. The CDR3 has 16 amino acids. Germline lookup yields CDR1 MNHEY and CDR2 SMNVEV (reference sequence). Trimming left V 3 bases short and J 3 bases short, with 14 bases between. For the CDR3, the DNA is TGTGCCAGCAGTTTCGCCGACTGTCGTGACACCGGGGAGCTGTTTTTT. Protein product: CASSFADCRDTGELFF.

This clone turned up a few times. The CDR3 sequence is CASSDRGRGYTF. CDR3 coding DNA: TGTGCCAGTAGTGACAGGGGCCGTGGCTACACCTTC. This sequence joins TRBV19 and TRBJ1-2, with TRBD1 matching 8 bases. The CDR3 consists of 12 residues. V shed 5 bases and J 7 bases; nucleotides not matched to a gene: 3. Germline assignment: CDR1 LNHDA and CDR2 SQIVND (reference sequence).

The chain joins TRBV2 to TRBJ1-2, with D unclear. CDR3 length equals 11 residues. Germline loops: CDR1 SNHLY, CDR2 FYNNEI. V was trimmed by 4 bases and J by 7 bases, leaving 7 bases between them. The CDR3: CASSVGAGYTF. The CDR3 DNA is TGTGCCAGCAGTGTCGGAGCTGGCTACACCTTC.

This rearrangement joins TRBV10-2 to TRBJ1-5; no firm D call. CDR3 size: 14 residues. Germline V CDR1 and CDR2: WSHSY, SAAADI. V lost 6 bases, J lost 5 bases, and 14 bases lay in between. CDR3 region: CASRGTQVDQPQHF. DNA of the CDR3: TGCGCCAGCAGGGGTACCCAGGTAGATCAGCCCCAGCATTTT.

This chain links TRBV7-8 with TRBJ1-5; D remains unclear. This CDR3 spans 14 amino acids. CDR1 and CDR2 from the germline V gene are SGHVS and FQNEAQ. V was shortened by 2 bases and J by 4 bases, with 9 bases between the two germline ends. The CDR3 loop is CASSLRTGNQPQHF. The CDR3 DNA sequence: TGTGCCAGCAGCTTACGGACGGGGAATCAGCCCCAGCATTTT.

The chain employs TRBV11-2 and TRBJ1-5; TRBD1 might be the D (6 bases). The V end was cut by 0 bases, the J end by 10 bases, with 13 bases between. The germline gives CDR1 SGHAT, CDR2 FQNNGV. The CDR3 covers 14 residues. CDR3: CASSLEGQRDPQHF. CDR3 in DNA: TGTGCCAGCAGCTTAGAAGGACAGAGGGATCCCCAGCATTTT.

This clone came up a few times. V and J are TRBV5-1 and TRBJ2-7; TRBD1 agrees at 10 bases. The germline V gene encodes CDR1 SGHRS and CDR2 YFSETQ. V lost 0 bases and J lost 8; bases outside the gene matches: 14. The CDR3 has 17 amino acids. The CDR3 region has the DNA TGCGCCAGCAGCTTGGATGTTTGGGGACAGGGGTCCTGGAAGCAGTACTTC. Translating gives CASSLDVWGQGSWKQYF.

The CDR3 nucleotides read TGTGCCAGCAGCTTCACAGTTCCTCTAAGCTCCTATAATTCACCCCTCCACTTT. This encodes CASSFTVPLSSYNSPLHF. This sequence joins TRBV5-6 and TRBJ1-6; D is undetermined. The CDR3 consists of 18 residues. Germline loops: CDR1 SGHDT, CDR2 YYEEEE. Trimming cost V 2 bases and J 0 bases, with 15 bases left between them.

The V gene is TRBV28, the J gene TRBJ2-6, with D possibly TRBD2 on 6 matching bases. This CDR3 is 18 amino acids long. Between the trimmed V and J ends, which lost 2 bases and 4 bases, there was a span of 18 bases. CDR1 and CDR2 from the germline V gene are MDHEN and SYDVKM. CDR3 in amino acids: CASSLDPGLPTGANVLTF. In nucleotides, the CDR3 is TGTGCCAGCAGTTTAGATCCGGGACTCCCCACAGGGGCCAACGTCCTGACTTTC.

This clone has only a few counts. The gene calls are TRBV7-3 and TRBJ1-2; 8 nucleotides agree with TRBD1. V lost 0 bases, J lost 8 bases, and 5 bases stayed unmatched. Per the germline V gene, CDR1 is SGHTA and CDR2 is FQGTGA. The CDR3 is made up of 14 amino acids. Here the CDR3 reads CASSLTGTGYGYTF. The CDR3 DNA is TGTGCCAGCAGCTTAACTGGGACAGGATACGGCTACACCTTC. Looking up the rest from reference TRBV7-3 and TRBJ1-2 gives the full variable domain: GAGVSQTPSNKVTEKGKYVELRCDPISGHTALYWYRQSLGQGPEFLIYFQGTGAADDSGLPNDRFFAVRPEGSVSTLKIQRTERGDSAVYLCASSLTGTGYGYTFGSGTRLTVV.

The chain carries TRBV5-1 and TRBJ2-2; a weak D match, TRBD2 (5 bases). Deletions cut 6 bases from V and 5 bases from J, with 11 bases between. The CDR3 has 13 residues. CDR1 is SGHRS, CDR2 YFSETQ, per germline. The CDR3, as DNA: TGCGCCAGCACCCGGGGAGATACCGGGGAGCTGTTTTTT. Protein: CASTRGDTGELFF.

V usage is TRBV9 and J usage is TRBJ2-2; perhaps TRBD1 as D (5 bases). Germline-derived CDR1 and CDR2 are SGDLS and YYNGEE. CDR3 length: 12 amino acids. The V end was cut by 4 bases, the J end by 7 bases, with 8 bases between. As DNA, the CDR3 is TGTGCCAGCAGCCTTCAGGGCGGGGAGCTGTTTTTT. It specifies CASSLQGGELFF.

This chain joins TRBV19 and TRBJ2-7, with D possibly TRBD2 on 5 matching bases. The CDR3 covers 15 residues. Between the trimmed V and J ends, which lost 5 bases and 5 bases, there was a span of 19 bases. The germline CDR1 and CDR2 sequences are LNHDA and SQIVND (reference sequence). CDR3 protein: CASSDGGLGVDEQYF. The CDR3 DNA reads TGTGCCAGTAGTGATGGCGGGCTAGGAGTGGACGAGCAGTACTTC. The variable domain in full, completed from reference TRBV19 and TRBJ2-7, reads DGGITQSPKYLFRKEGQNVTLSCEQNLNHDAMYWYRQDPGQGLRLIYYSQIVNDFQKGDIAEGYSVSREKKESFPLTVTSAQKNPTAFYLCASSDGGLGVDEQYFGPGTRLTVT.

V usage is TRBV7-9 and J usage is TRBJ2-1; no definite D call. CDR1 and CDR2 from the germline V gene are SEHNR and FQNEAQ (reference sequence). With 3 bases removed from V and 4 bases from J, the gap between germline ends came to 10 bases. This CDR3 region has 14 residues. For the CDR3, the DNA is TGTGCCAGCAGCTTCCCCTTAACATACAATGAGCAGTTCTTC. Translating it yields CASSFPLTYNEQFF. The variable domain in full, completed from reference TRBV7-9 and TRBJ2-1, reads DTGVSQNPRHKITKRGQNVTFRCDPISEHNRLYWYRQTLGQGPEFLTYFQNEAQLEKSRLLSDRFSAERPKGSFSTLEIQRTEQGDSAMYLCASSFPLTYNEQFFGPGTRLTVL.